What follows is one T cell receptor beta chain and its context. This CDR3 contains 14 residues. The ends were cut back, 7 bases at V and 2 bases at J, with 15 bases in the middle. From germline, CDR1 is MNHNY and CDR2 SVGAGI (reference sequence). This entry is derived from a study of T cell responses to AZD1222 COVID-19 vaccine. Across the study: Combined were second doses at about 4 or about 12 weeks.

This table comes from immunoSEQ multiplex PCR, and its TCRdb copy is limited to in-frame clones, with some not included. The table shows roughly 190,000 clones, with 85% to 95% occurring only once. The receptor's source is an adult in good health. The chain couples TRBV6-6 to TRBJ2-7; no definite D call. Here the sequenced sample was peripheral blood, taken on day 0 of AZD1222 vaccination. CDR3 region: CASTDQSRTYEQYF. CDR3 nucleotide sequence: TGTGCCAGCACCGACCAATCTAGGACCTACGAGCAGTACTTC.